One and the same sample provided the 21 T cell receptor beta chains below, sequenced in a study of CD8 T cells in ankylosing spondylitis. TCRdb re-derived calls from the 5' RACE reads in MiXCR, one entry per CDR3 protein. The top ten hold 9% to 15% of the sample, which has around 100,000 distinct CDR3 sequences, around 24% seen once. Sequences were obtained from synovial fluid, either unsorted or a sorted T cell fraction (not recorded which). These receptors were obtained from a male donor with ankylosing spondylitis.

J is TRBJ2-5 and V is TRBV4-1; a possible D gene is TRBD1 (5 bases). The CDR3 has 16 residues. V was cut by 1 base and J by 4 bases, with 16 bases left in between. Germline assignment: CDR1 MGHRA and CDR2 YSYEKL. The CDR3 DNA sequence: TGCGCCAGCAGCCAAGCCGTCCAGGGATTAAGAGAGACCCAGTACTTC. This gives the protein CASSQAVQGLRETQYF.

V and J are TRBV10-3 and TRBJ2-7; possibly TRBD2 for D (6 bases). The germline CDR1 and CDR2 sequences are ENHRY and SYGVKD. The germline V and J ends were trimmed by 4 bases and 6 bases, with 13 bases remaining between them. The CDR3 runs to 13 residues. The CDR3 sequence: CAISGSRGSEQYV. CDR3 nucleotide sequence: TGTGCCATCAGTGGGTCCCGGGGGAGCGAGCAGTACGTC.

The V gene is TRBV20-1, the J gene TRBJ2-5, with 9 bases aligning to TRBD2. This CDR3 has 14 amino acids. J gave up 3 bases and V 5 bases, and 7 bases lay outside the gene matches. The germline V gene encodes CDR1 DFQATT and CDR2 SNEGSKA (reference sequence). The CDR3: CSAPPSGRKETQYF. The CDR3 bases are TGCAGTGCTCCCCCGAGCGGGAGGAAAGAGACCCAGTACTTC.

On this clonotype itself: With a much larger clone just one base away, this may be a read error. The genes are TRBV20-1 and TRBJ2-1, with D perhaps assigned TRBD1 or TRBD2 (6 bases each). The CDR3 extends over 14 amino acids. Germline assignment: CDR1 DFQATT and CDR2 SNEGSKA (reference sequence). The CDR3 DNA reads as TGCAGTGCTAGAGCGGGGGCTCTCTACAATGAGCAGTCCTTC. Translating it yields CSARAGALYNEQSF.

This clonotype was found a few times. The chain recombines TRBV7-9 with TRBJ2-1, with 7 bases aligning to TRBD2. The germline V gene has CDR1 SEHNR and CDR2 FQNEAQ (reference sequence). This CDR3 is 12 amino acids long. Trimming at V came to 8 bases and at J to 3 bases, leaving 1 base not matched to a gene. The CDR3 DNA reads as TGTGCCAGCTCTAGCGGCTACAATGAGCAGTTCTTC. Its translation: CASSSGYNEQFF.

The chain joins TRBV5-1 to TRBJ2-1, with 9 bases aligning to TRBD2. CDR3 length: 16 residues. Trimming removed 0 bases from V and 3 bases from J; junction bases left unmatched: 4. Germline-derived CDR1 and CDR2 are SGHRS and YFSETQ. Here the CDR3 reads CASSLEGLAFYNEQFF. For the CDR3, the DNA is TGCGCCAGCAGCTTGGAAGGACTAGCGTTCTACAATGAGCAGTTCTTC.

A few counts support this clonotype. V is TRBV30 and J is TRBJ1-6, with 9 bases lining up with TRBD1. This CDR3 has 14 residues. The J segment lost 9 bases and the V segment lost 5 bases, leaving 8 bases of the junction unmatched. Germline CDR1 GTSNPN, CDR2 SVGIG (reference sequence). As DNA, the CDR3 is TGTGCCTGGGCCTCCGGGACAGGGACTTCACCCCTCCACTTT. Residues: CAWASGTGTSPLHF.

This chain joins TRBV12-3 or TRBV12-4 and TRBJ1-6; TRBD1 matches 8 bases. V shed 5 bases and J 7 bases; nucleotides not matched to a gene: 4. The length of the CDR3 is 14 residues. The CDR3 protein is CASSLRGRNSPLHF. The DNA of the CDR3 is TGTGCCAGCAGTCTCAGGGGGCGGAATTCACCCCTCCACTTT.

This clonotype was detected many times. CDR3 in DNA: TGCAGCGTCGCAGGGGAGCGGAGGTACACTGAAGCTTTCTTT. Translation: CSVAGERRYTEAFF. The chain combines TRBV29-1 with TRBJ1-1, with D maybe TRBD1 (6 bases). This CDR3 region has 14 residues. Germline assignment: CDR1 SQVTM and CDR2 ANQGSEA. Between the trimmed V and J ends, which lost 6 bases and 3 bases, there was a span of 17 bases.

The V call is TRBV24-1, the J call TRBJ2-3; 7 nucleotides align to TRBD2. The length of the CDR3 is 15 residues. Losses at the gene ends were 4 bases for V and 2 bases for J; bases not matched to a gene: 5. CDR1 is KGHDR, CDR2 SFDVKD, per germline. CDR3: CATSDSGLFTDTQYF. The CDR3 bases are TGTGCCACCAGTGACTCGGGACTATTCACAGATACGCAGTATTTT.

This clonotype was detected once. V gene TRBV11-2 combines with J gene TRBJ2-7; tentatively, D is TRBD1 (5 bases). V was clipped by 0 bases and J by 4 bases, with 10 bases between them. This CDR3 comprises 14 residues. Germline loops: CDR1 SGHAT, CDR2 FQNNGV. As DNA, the CDR3 is TGTGCCAGCAGCTTAGATGTGACAGATTACGAGCAGTACTTC. Its translation is CASSLDVTDYEQYF.

The table lists this clonotype with a few counts. V is TRBV6-2 or TRBV6-3 and J is TRBJ2-7; D is possibly TRBD1 (6 bases). This CDR3 contains 13 residues. Trimming took 6 bases from V and 7 from J, leaving 16 bases between them. Germline values: CDR1 MNHEY, CDR2 SVGEGT. The CDR3: CASRDTAQGEQYV. The CDR3 coding sequence is TGTGCCAGCAGAGATACAGCCCAGGGGGAGCAGTACGTC.

The J gene is TRBJ2-2, the V gene TRBV9; 14 bases are shared with TRBD2. Trimming took 3 bases from V and 3 from J; bases not matched to a gene: 10. There are 19 residues in the CDR3. Germline lookup yields CDR1 SGDLS and CDR2 YYNGEE. Here the CDR3 reads CASSERTGLAGVDTGELFF. The CDR3 DNA sequence: TGTGCCAGCAGCGAGAGAACGGGACTAGCGGGAGTTGACACCGGGGAGCTGTTTTTT.

V is TRBV10-1 and J is TRBJ2-3; 13 bases match TRBD2. The CDR3 length is 16 residues. J lost 3 bases, V lost 0 bases, and 0 bases had no gene match. Germline CDR1 and CDR2: WNHNN and SYGVQD (reference sequence). CDR3 in amino acids: CASSESTSGRTDTQYF. CDR3 nucleotide sequence: TGCGCCAGCAGTGAGTCGACTAGCGGGAGGACAGATACGCAGTATTTT.

This clonotype was observed a few times. This rearrangement joins TRBV10-1 to TRBJ1-1, with TRBD1 matching 9 bases. The V gene end was trimmed by 0 bases and the J gene end by 5 bases; junction bases not matched to a gene: 4. Per the germline V gene, CDR1 is WNHNN and CDR2 is SYGVQD (reference sequence). This CDR3 comprises 15 residues. CDR3 sequence: CASSESTGGRTEAFF. DNA of the CDR3: TGCGCCAGCAGTGAGTCGACAGGGGGGAGGACTGAAGCTTTCTTT.

The genes are TRBV6-1 and TRBJ2-4; D remains ambiguous. This CDR3 contains 15 residues. Trimming took off 0 bases at V and 0 bases at J, with 6 bases between the two ends. Germline V gene data show CDR1 as MNHNS and CDR2 as SASEGT. The CDR3 nucleotides are TGTGCCAGCAGTGAAGCGTCTTTAGCCAAAAACATTCAGTACTTC. Protein sequence: CASSEASLAKNIQYF.

The genes are TRBV4-1 and TRBJ1-2; the D gene is possibly TRBD1 (6 bases). Germline V gene data show CDR1 as MGHRA and CDR2 as YSYEKL. Trimming removed 1 base from V and 4 bases from J, with 25 bases in between. This CDR3 region has 19 residues. DNA for the CDR3: TGCGCCAGCAGCCAAGTGGGATCCGGGACACCTATGAAAGGCTATGGCTACACCTTC. Amino acids: CASSQVGSGTPMKGYGYTF.

This clonotype was counted a few times. This chain uses TRBV20-1 with TRBJ2-5; D remains ambiguous. The CDR3 is 15 residues long. Germline V CDR1 and CDR2: DFQATT, SNEGSKA (reference sequence). Trimming took 2 bases from V and 0 from J, leaving 13 bases between them. CDR3 bases: TGCAGTGCTAGACCTAGACTGAATTACCAAGAGACCCAGTACTTC. This translates into CSARPRLNYQETQYF.

This chain links TRBV7-8 with TRBJ1-1; D might be TRBD1 (6 bases). The CDR3 spans 16 residues. V lost 5 bases to trimming and J lost 0 bases, with 16 bases between them. CDR1 SGHVS and CDR2 FQNEAQ come from the germline V gene. In DNA form, the CDR3 reads TGTGCCAGCAGCCCCGACAGGAACTCAATGAACACTGAAGCTTTCTTT. Translated, it gives CASSPDRNSMNTEAFF.

This clonotype was counted a few times. V usage is TRBV5-5 and J usage is TRBJ2-7, with 9 positions matching TRBD1. CDR1 is SGHKS, CDR2 YYEKEE, per germline (reference sequence). Unmatched junction bases numbered 13, after V lost 6 bases and J lost 6 bases. The CDR3 spans 15 residues. The CDR3 is CASTPYGTGSLEQYF. The CDR3 coding sequence is TGTGCCAGCACCCCATACGGGACAGGGTCCCTCGAGCAGTACTTC.

This clonotype was observed a few times. This chain uses TRBV20-1 with TRBJ2-7, with D hard to call. This CDR3 has 13 amino acids. CDR1 is DFQATT, CDR2 SNEGSKA, per germline (reference sequence). Trimming pared 3 bases from V and 6 bases from J, leaving 15 bases between. Written as DNA, the CDR3 is TGCAGTGCTAGTAGTTTCGTTCTAGGCGAGCAGTACTTC. Translating it yields CSASSFVLGEQYF.